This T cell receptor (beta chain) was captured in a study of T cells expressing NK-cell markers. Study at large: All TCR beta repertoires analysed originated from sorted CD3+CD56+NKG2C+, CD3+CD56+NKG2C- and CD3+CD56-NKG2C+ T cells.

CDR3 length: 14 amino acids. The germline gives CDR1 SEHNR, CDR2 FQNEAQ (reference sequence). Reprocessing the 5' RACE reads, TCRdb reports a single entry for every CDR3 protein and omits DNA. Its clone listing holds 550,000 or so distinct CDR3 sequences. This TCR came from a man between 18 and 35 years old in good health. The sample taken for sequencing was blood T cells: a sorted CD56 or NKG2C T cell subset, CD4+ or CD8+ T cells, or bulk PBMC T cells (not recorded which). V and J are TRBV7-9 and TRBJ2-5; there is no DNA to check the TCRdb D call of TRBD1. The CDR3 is CASSGRTGRETQYF.